This T cell receptor beta chain was documented in a study of cytomegalovirus exposure and HLA in healthy donors. With 60 Vbeta and 13 Jbeta primers, the PCR was carried out. Assay used: immunoSEQ multiplex PCR; TCRdb lists only in-frame clones, some missing. The table lists over 80,000 clones, roughly 71% of them singletons. Notes on this clone: Its antigen is not known.

Trimming at V came to 1 base and at J to 5 bases, leaving 8 bases not matched to a gene. The germline gives CDR1 SGHNT, CDR2 YYREEE (reference sequence). The CDR3 length is 17 residues. Broader study findings: Presence/absence analyses assumed roughly uniform sequencing depth across donors, which may not hold. As a later analysis revealed, the rate of TCR association differed by HLA locus, with DRB1 most and HLA-C fewest.

The chain recombines TRBV5-4 with TRBJ1-6; TRBD1 matches at 8 bases. The specimen sequenced was PBMCs. This TCR derives from a woman between 18 and 29 years old in good health and CMV-seropositive. The CDR3 sequence is CASSLRRQGIDNSPLHF. DNA for the CDR3: TGTGCCAGCAGCTTGCGCAGACAGGGGATTGATAATTCACCCCTCCACTTT.